This passage covers 18 T cell receptor beta chains from one sample sequenced in a study of beta chain features in type 1 diabetes. Findings and limits, study-wide: TCRB CDR3s from Type 1 diabetes patients were moderately but significantly shorter in all four CD4+ subsets.

These TCRs' antigens remain unknown. All of the isolated RNA was reverse transcribed, so expressed TCRB transcripts were sequenced. TCRdb's copy holds only in-frame clones and misses some; the assay was immunoSEQ multiplex PCR. The sample records some 250,000 clones, roughly 11% being singletons. Sequencing was performed on naive CD4+ T cells from blood. These receptors were obtained from a man younger than 45 with type 1 diabetes.

The chain is built from TRBV5-1 and TRBJ1-2; 9 bases agree with TRBD1. Germline CDR1 SGHRS, CDR2 YFSETQ. Losses at the gene ends were 4 bases for V and 2 bases for J; bases not matched to a gene: 3. CDR3 length: 14 residues. This CDR3 reads CASSQGTGNYGYTF. For the CDR3, the DNA is TGCGCCAGCAGCCAAGGGACAGGGAACTATGGCTACACCTTC. Complete variable domain (other parts from reference TRBV5-1 and TRBJ1-2): KAGVTQTPRYLIKTRGQQVTLSCSPISGHRSVSWYQQTPGQGLQFLFEYFSETQRNKGNFPGRFSGRQFSNSRSEMNVSTLELGDSALYLCASSQGTGNYGYTFGSGTRLTVV.

CDR3 coding DNA: TGTGCCAGCAGTTCCAGGACAGGTGCTGGCTACACCTTC. Its translation is CASSSRTGAGYTF. The V gene is TRBV27, the J gene TRBJ1-2, with 7 bases identical to TRBD1. Unmatched junction bases numbered 6, after V lost 4 bases and J lost 7 bases. Germline assignment: CDR1 MNHEY and CDR2 SMNVEV (reference sequence). The CDR3 covers 13 residues.

This clone showed up just a few times. The chain recombines TRBV5-1 with TRBJ1-1; D is perhaps TRBD1 (6 bases). The germline V gene has CDR1 SGHRS and CDR2 YFSETQ. Trimming left V 4 bases short and J 1 base short, with 17 bases between. There are 16 residues in the CDR3. CDR3: CASSQSQGQRNTEAFF. The CDR3 nucleotides read TGCGCCAGCAGCCAATCTCAGGGGCAAAGGAACACTGAAGCTTTCTTT.

This clone was detected only a few times. This chain joins TRBV18 and TRBJ2-5; D perhaps matches TRBD2 (5 bases). In germline, CDR1 is KGHSH, CDR2 LQKENI. Trimming stripped 3 bases from V and 7 bases from J, with 12 bases between. This CDR3 contains 13 residues. This CDR3 reads CASSPAAGGTQYF. Here the CDR3 DNA reads TGTGCCAGCTCACCGGCGGCAGGAGGGACCCAGTACTTC.

This clone appeared a few times. CDR3 in amino acids: CASSEFNYGYTF. In DNA, the CDR3 is TGTGCCAGCAGTGAGTTTAACTATGGCTACACCTTC. V gene TRBV6-5 combines with J gene TRBJ1-2; D unresolved. Between the trimmed V and J ends, which lost 5 bases and 1 base, there was a span of 5 bases. The germline gives CDR1 MNHEY, CDR2 SVGAGI. The CDR3 covers 12 residues.

This clone appeared a few times. The rearrangement uses TRBV5-4 and TRBJ1-2, with D possibly being TRBD1 (6 bases). CDR1 is SGHNT and CDR2 is YYREEE in the germline V gene (reference sequence). The CDR3 runs to 15 residues. Trimming took off 0 bases at V and 8 bases at J, with 17 bases between the two ends. The CDR3 here is CASSLGMSRGGGYTF. CDR3 coding DNA: TGTGCCAGCAGCTTGGGAATGAGCAGGGGTGGCGGCTACACCTTC.

This chain links TRBV25-1 with TRBJ2-5; 7 nucleotides match TRBD1. Germline lookup yields CDR1 MGHDK and CDR2 SYGVNS. The CDR3 covers 16 residues. The junction had 8 bases not matched to a gene; V was cut back by 2 bases and J by 2 bases. Here the CDR3 reads CASSEQGGVRQETQYF. The CDR3, as DNA: TGTGCCAGCAGTGAACAAGGGGGCGTACGACAAGAGACCCAGTACTTC.

This clone was detected a few times. The chain carries TRBV29-1 and TRBJ2-7; D possibly corresponds to TRBD2 (5 bases). Germline-derived CDR1 and CDR2 are SQVTM and ANQGSEA. The CDR3 spans 14 residues. Trimming removed 6 bases from V and 6 bases from J, with 21 bases in between. This chain's CDR3 is CSVCLASDPCEQYF. Written as DNA, the CDR3 is TGCAGCGTCTGCCTAGCATCGGACCCTTGCGAGCAGTACTTC.

This chain links TRBV9 with TRBJ2-7; 9 bases map to TRBD2. The germline CDR1 and CDR2 sequences are SGDLS and YYNGEE. The CDR3 covers 15 residues. The V gene end was trimmed by 0 bases and the J gene end by 7 bases; junction bases not matched to a gene: 8. CDR3 DNA sequence: TGTGCCAGCAGCGTAGGCGGACAGGCGGGGGGGGAGCAGTACTTC. Its protein product is CASSVGGQAGGEQYF. The full variable domain, its missing parts supplied by reference TRBV9 and TRBJ2-7, is DSGVTQTPKHLITATGQRVTLRCSPRSGDLSVYWYQQSLDQGLQFLIQYYNGEERAKGNILERFSAQQFPDLHSELNLSSLELGDSALYFCASSVGGQAGGEQYFGPGTRLTVT.

This clone showed up just a few times. This chain connects TRBV4-1 to TRBJ1-1, with D perhaps TRBD1 (6 bases). Trimming left V 4 bases short and J 8 bases short, with 23 bases between. Germline V CDR1 and CDR2: MGHRA, YSYEKL. This CDR3 is 16 amino acids long. The CDR3 protein is CASSPNEGWGGREAFF. The CDR3, as DNA: TGCGCCAGCAGCCCCAACGAGGGTTGGGGGGGCCGCGAAGCTTTCTTT.

This clone was seen only once. This sequence joins TRBV19 and TRBJ2-7; 12 bases are shared with TRBD2. Germline-derived CDR1 and CDR2 are LNHDA and SQIVND (reference sequence). Trimming took 4 bases from V and 7 from J; bases not matched to a gene: 5. The length of the CDR3 is 14 residues. The CDR3 loop reads CASSTSGGEVEQYF. The DNA for the CDR3 is TGTGCCAGTAGTACTAGCGGGGGGGAAGTTGAGCAGTACTTC.

This clone appeared a few times. The V call is TRBV18, the J call TRBJ2-7, with 10 bases fitting TRBD1. The V and J ends lost 3 bases and 6 bases, in that order; junction bases with no gene match: 8. Germline V gene sequence: CDR1 KGHSH, CDR2 LQKENI. This CDR3 spans 15 amino acids. CDR3 sequence: CASSPGQGTYGEQYF. The CDR3 bases are TGTGCCAGCTCACCGGGACAGGGGACATATGGCGAGCAGTACTTC. Using reference TRBV18 and TRBJ2-7 for the parts outside the CDR3, the full variable domain is NAGVMQNPRHLVRRRGQEARLRCSPMKGHSHVYWYRQLPEEGLKFMVYLQKENIIDESGMPKERFSAEFPKEGPSILRIQQVVRGDSAAYFCASSPGQGTYGEQYFGPGTRLTVT.

This clone was seen a few times. V gene TRBV7-9 combines with J gene TRBJ1-6; D gene ambiguous. This CDR3 region has 13 residues. Germline lookup yields CDR1 SEHNR and CDR2 FQNEAQ (reference sequence). V lost 8 bases and J lost 7, with 12 bases in between. The CDR3 loop is CASRPSANSPLHF. Written as DNA, the CDR3 is TGTGCCAGCCGACCCAGCGCGAATTCACCCCTCCACTTT.

This clone was counted a few times. The chain employs TRBV4-1 and TRBJ1-4; D may be TRBD1 (5 bases). The CDR3 covers 14 residues. The V gene's germline CDR1 is MGHRA and CDR2 YSYEKL. Trimming left V 2 bases short and J 7 bases short, with 11 bases between. For the CDR3, the DNA is TGCGCCAGCAGCCAACAGGGTATTGGTGAAAAACTGTTTTTT. Translation gives CASSQQGIGEKLFF.

The chain links TRBV30 to TRBJ1-5; the match to TRBD1 covers 8 bases. This CDR3 is 13 amino acids long. Germline loops: CDR1 GTSNPN, CDR2 SVGIG (reference sequence). J lost 6 bases, V lost 5 bases, and 6 bases had no gene match. The CDR3 coding sequence is TGTGCCTGGGCAGGGGGCGCGGGTCAGCCCCAGCATTTT. Translating it yields CAWAGGAGQPQHF. The full variable domain, completed using reference TRBV30 and TRBJ1-5, is SQTIHQWPATLVQPVGSPLSLECTVEGTSNPNLYWYRQAAGRGLQLLFYSVGIGQISSEVPQNLSASRPQDRQFILSSKKLLLSDSGFYLCAWAGGAGQPQHFGDGTRLSIL.

This chain joins TRBV4-3 and TRBJ1-2; D is uncertain. Between the trimmed V and J ends, which lost 0 bases and 4 bases, there was a span of 9 bases. CDR1 is LGHNA and CDR2 is YSLEER in the germline V gene. CDR3 length: 14 residues. The CDR3 region has the DNA TGCGCCAGCAGCCAAGAGACGGGGAGCTATGGCTACACCTTC. Translated, it gives CASSQETGSYGYTF.

The CDR3 sequence is CASRETGTAKNIQYF. The CDR3 region has the DNA TGTGCCAGCAGAGAGACAGGGACGGCCAAAAACATTCAGTACTTC. The chain couples TRBV6-5 to TRBJ2-4, with 7 bases matching TRBD1. CDR1 is MNHEY, CDR2 SVGAGI, per germline. With V trimmed by 6 bases and J by 1 base, 6 bases remained unmatched. The CDR3 contains 15 residues.

This clone has just a few counts. One end of the junction is discordant with germline, which a read error may explain. In nucleotides, the CDR3 is TGTGCCAGCAGTGACCTCGGTCCCCGTGTCTTT. Protein: CASSDLGPRVF. The chain employs TRBV2 and TRBJ1-1; D remains ambiguous. Germline-derived CDR1 and CDR2 are SNHLY and FYNNEI. CDR3 length equals 11 residues.